This T cell receptor (beta chain) was observed in a study of blood T cell repertoires in COVID-19. Sequencing used immunoSEQ multiplex PCR; TCRdb keeps in-frame clones, though not all of them. The sample includes 350,000 to 450,000 clones, around 85% of them seen just once. The source material was peripheral blood. This TCR derives from a woman between 18 and 29 years old with acute or convalescent COVID-19.

The CDR3 nucleotides read TGTGCCAGCCACCCGTCGGGACAGGACTATGGCTACACCTTC. Encoded protein: CASHPSGQDYGYTF. This rearrangement joins TRBV18 to TRBJ1-2; 8 bases map to TRBD1. The ends lost 8 bases at V and 3 bases at J; junction bases unmatched: 8. Germline CDR1 reads KGHSH; CDR2 reads LQKENI. This CDR3 spans 14 amino acids.